This T cell receptor (beta chain) is drawn from a study of human T cells and chemical hapten exposure. This clonotype was detected ten times or more. TCRdb reprocessed the RACE reads with MiXCR, giving one entry per CDR3 protein. This sample carries tens of thousands of distinct CDR3 sequences, 11% of them seen once, and the ten largest clones take approximately 1.5%. Noted time point: patch test 3, about 24 weeks after DPC sensitization. As to treatment: therapeutic diphenylcyclopropenone sensitization with weekly scalp DPC. Drawing of blood took place ahead of applying each patch test. This material consisted of whole blood, taken in connection with sensitization to the hapten diphenylcyclopropenone (DPC). The receptor was derived from a woman aged 45-65 years with alopecia areata. Some clones in this sample may be carry-over from other donors' samples.

The DNA of the CDR3 is TGTGCCAGCTCACCACTTGATGTGGGTGAAAAACTGTTTTTT. Its protein product is CASSPLDVGEKLFF. The rearrangement links TRBV18 to TRBJ1-4; D call uncertain. The CDR3 runs 14 residues. CDR1 and CDR2 from the germline V gene are KGHSH and LQKENI. The V end was cut by 1 base, the J end by 7 bases, with 10 bases between.